The next 25 T cell receptor beta chains were all read from a single sample in a study of blood T cell repertoires in COVID-19. Method: immunoSEQ multiplex PCR; TCRdb's copy keeps in-frame clones and lacks some. The repertoire consists of 150,000 to 200,000 clones, with less than 90% occurring once and the leading ten covering under 10%. Source material: peripheral blood. The receptor source for this set is a woman aged 70-85 years with COVID-19, enrolled during active disease.

The rearrangement joins TRBV30 to TRBJ1-1; 7 bases map to TRBD1. The CDR3 contains 15 residues. Trimming removed 3 bases from V and 5 bases from J; junction bases left unmatched: 12. Germline V gene lookup returns CDR1 GTSNPN and CDR2 SVGIG (reference sequence). The CDR3 coding sequence is TGTGCCTGGAGCCCCGCCGGGACAGTCATTACTGAAGCTTTCTTT. Encoded protein: CAWSPAGTVITEAFF.

This sequence joins TRBV18 and TRBJ1-2; 10 nucleotides line up with TRBD1. This CDR3 region has 16 residues. Germline trimming cut 4 bases from V and 6 bases from J; bases unmatched to any gene: 11. Germline CDR1 and CDR2: KGHSH and LQKENI. The CDR3 sequence: CASSLRQGAFYDGYTF. As DNA, the CDR3 is TGTGCCAGCTCACTTCGACAGGGGGCGTTTTACGATGGCTACACCTTC.

CDR3 sequence: CASSPGGADYYGYTF. DNA for the CDR3: TGTGCCAGCAGCCCTGGTGGGGCGGATTACTATGGCTACACCTTC. The chain links TRBV7-2 to TRBJ1-2, with D possibly being TRBD1 (5 bases). Germline lookup yields CDR1 SGHTA and CDR2 FQGNSA. The CDR3 covers 15 residues. V dropped 5 bases and J dropped 3 bases, with 16 bases sitting between them.

The rearrangement uses TRBV28 and TRBJ1-5; the D is unclear. The length of the CDR3 is 12 residues. Germline CDR1 reads MDHEN; CDR2 reads SYDVKM. Trimming took 5 bases from V and 4 from J, leaving 6 bases between them. In DNA, the CDR3 is TGTGCCAGCAGTACTCTAAATCAGCCCCAGCATTTT. This sequence encodes CASSTLNQPQHF.

The chain combines TRBV6-5 with TRBJ1-5; 9 bases match TRBD1. Germline CDR1 MNHEY, CDR2 SVGAGI. V lost 6 bases and J lost 2; bases outside the gene matches: 5. There are 15 residues in the CDR3. CDR3: CASRGTGMGNQPQHF. CDR3 in DNA: TGTGCCAGCAGGGGGACAGGGATGGGCAATCAGCCCCAGCATTTT.

The chain uses TRBV19 and TRBJ2-3; 7 nucleotides match TRBD1. The CDR3 spans 14 residues. J was trimmed by 4 bases and V by 4 bases; bases with no gene match: 5. Germline values: CDR1 LNHDA, CDR2 SQIVND (reference sequence). In DNA form, the CDR3 reads TGTGCCAGTAGTACTTCCGGACAGGCAGATACGCAGTATTTT. It specifies CASSTSGQADTQYF.

This chain connects TRBV24-1 to TRBJ2-1; tentatively, D is TRBD1 (6 bases). The CDR3 contains 13 residues. V dropped 4 bases and J dropped 8 bases, with 11 bases sitting between them. Looked up from germline, CDR1 is KGHDR and CDR2 is SFDVKD. Written as DNA, the CDR3 is TGTGCCACCAGTGAGGACAGTACCGATGAGCAGTTCTTC. It is translated as CATSEDSTDEQFF.

The J gene is TRBJ2-7, the V gene TRBV28; perhaps TRBD2 as D (5 bases). The CDR3 runs 15 residues. Trimming took off 7 bases at V and 2 bases at J, with 18 bases between the two ends. The germline V gene encodes CDR1 MDHEN and CDR2 SYDVKM. The CDR3 is CASTRSGIRPYEQYF. The DNA of the CDR3 is TGTGCCAGCACCAGGTCCGGGATAAGGCCCTACGAGCAGTACTTC.

The rearrangement joins TRBV5-1 to TRBJ2-2; 7 nucleotides line up with TRBD1. CDR1 and CDR2 (germline): SGHRS, YFSETQ. The CDR3 covers 15 residues. Losses at the gene ends were 0 bases for V and 4 bases for J; bases not matched to a gene: 3. This CDR3 reads CASSLDTGATGELFF. CDR3 coding DNA: TGCGCCAGCAGCTTGGACACAGGGGCCACCGGGGAGCTGTTTTTT.

The chain recombines TRBV6-2 or TRBV6-3 with TRBJ2-3, with 8 bases aligning to TRBD2. The CDR3 sequence is 16 residues long. After removal of 6 bases from V and 6 bases from J, the junction contained 14 bases not matched to a gene. Germline V gene data show CDR1 as MNHEY and CDR2 as SVGEGT. The CDR3 region is CASSTPPGRAGDTQYF. In DNA, the CDR3 is TGTGCCAGCAGCACCCCTCCCGGGAGGGCCGGGGATACGCAGTATTTT.

The rearrangement uses TRBV4-3 and TRBJ2-2; D is unresolved. CDR3 length equals 17 residues. CDR1 LGHNA and CDR2 YSLEER come from the germline V gene. The V end lost 0 bases, the J end lost 4 bases, and 15 bases lay between the germline ends. The CDR3 loop is CASSQEFTVRFTGELFF. CDR3 coding DNA: TGCGCCAGCAGCCAAGAATTTACGGTACGATTCACCGGGGAGCTGTTTTTT.

This clone came up a few times. The V and J genes are TRBV3-1 (or the pseudogene TRBV3-2) and TRBJ1-5; 8 nucleotides match TRBD1. The CDR3 runs to 20 residues. From germline, CDR1 is LGHDT and CDR2 YNNKEL (reference sequence). V trimming: 0 bases; J trimming: 4 bases; junction bases outside the gene matches: 17. This CDR3 is CASSQEHRPSSGGPNQPQHF. The CDR3 DNA sequence: TGTGCCAGCAGCCAAGAGCACCGGCCATCGTCAGGGGGCCCTAATCAGCCCCAGCATTTT.

CDR3 sequence (DNA): TGTGCCAGCAGCTCCCGCCGGGACAGCGACAATGAGCAGTTCTTC. Translation gives CASSSRRDSDNEQFF. The V and J genes are TRBV7-9 and TRBJ2-1; TRBD1 matches 7 bases. This CDR3 is 15 amino acids long. Trimming cost V 4 bases and J 5 bases; bases outside gene matches: 8. CDR1 and CDR2 (germline): SEHNR, FQNEAQ (reference sequence). The full variable domain, with the rest looked up from reference TRBV7-9 and TRBJ2-1, is DTGVSQNPRHKITKRGQNVTFRCDPISEHNRLYWYRQTLGQGPEFLTYFQNEAQLEKSRLLSDRFSAERPKGSFSTLEIQRTEQGDSAMYLCASSSRRDSDNEQFFGPGTRLTVL.

This rearrangement joins TRBV6-1 to TRBJ1-5; no clear D gene. This CDR3 region has 13 residues. The germline V gene encodes CDR1 MNHNS and CDR2 SASEGT. Trimming took off 7 bases at V and 4 bases at J, with 11 bases between the two ends. In DNA, the CDR3 is TGTGCCAGCACACACGGGTCAAATCAGCCCCAGCATTTT. Translation: CASTHGSNQPQHF.

This rearrangement joins TRBV7-2 to TRBJ1-1; D is perhaps TRBD1 (5 bases). The V end lost 2 bases, the J end lost 4 bases, and 11 bases lay between the germline ends. The CDR3 has 14 amino acids. Germline V gene lookup returns CDR1 SGHTA and CDR2 FQGNSA. CDR3 loop: CASSLQGGITEAFF. The CDR3 DNA is TGTGCCAGCAGCTTACAGGGAGGCATCACTGAAGCTTTCTTT.

The V call is TRBV28, the J call TRBJ2-7; weak D call: TRBD2 (5 bases). Deletions cut 7 bases from V and 2 bases from J, with 18 bases between. Germline V CDR1 and CDR2: MDHEN, SYDVKM. The CDR3 totals 15 residues. CDR3 sequence: CASIPSLGQTYEQYF. The DNA for the CDR3 is TGTGCCAGCATTCCTAGCCTCGGGCAGACCTACGAGCAGTACTTC.

The J gene is TRBJ2-7, the V gene TRBV5-6; 7 bases agree with TRBD2. The V and J ends lost 1 base and 1 base, in that order; junction bases with no gene match: 2. The CDR3 contains 14 residues. The germline gives CDR1 SGHDT, CDR2 YYEEEE. The CDR3: CASSLRGESYEQYF. The CDR3 DNA reads as TGTGCCAGCAGCTTGCGGGGGGAATCCTACGAGCAGTACTTC.

This clone was seen more than once but under ten times. The chain joins TRBV19 to TRBJ2-1; 13 bases match TRBD2. This CDR3 is built from 16 residues. V gave up 7 bases and J gave up 10 bases; unmatched junction bases: 13. Germline lookup yields CDR1 LNHDA and CDR2 SQIVND (reference sequence). In DNA form, the CDR3 reads TGTGCCAGTACTTCGCCGGGGACTAGCGGGAAAGGAGAGCAGTTCTTC. This encodes CASTSPGTSGKGEQFF.

The genes are TRBV10-3 and TRBJ2-2, with TRBD2 as a possible D gene (5 bases). CDR1 and CDR2 from the germline V gene are ENHRY and SYGVKD. The CDR3 is made up of 17 amino acids. V shed 0 bases and J shed 5 bases, with 16 bases lying between them. CDR3 DNA: TGTGCCATCAGTGAGTCGAGTAGGGCCGGCGGGACCGGGGAGCTGTTTTTT. This gives the protein CAISESSRAGGTGELFF.

This chain links TRBV19 with TRBJ2-1; 9 positions match TRBD2. CDR3 length: 17 amino acids. V shed 1 base and J 9 bases; nucleotides not matched to a gene: 13. CDR1 and CDR2 from the germline V gene are LNHDA and SQIVND (reference sequence). CDR3: CASSIADLAGGHSEQFF. In DNA form, the CDR3 reads TGTGCCAGTAGTATAGCCGATTTGGCGGGAGGGCATAGTGAGCAGTTCTTC.

The gene calls are TRBV3-1 (or the pseudogene TRBV3-2) and TRBJ2-1; 7 nucleotides agree with TRBD2. This CDR3 has 14 residues. Germline CDR1 and CDR2: LGHDT and YNNKEL (reference sequence). Losses at the gene ends were 4 bases for V and 8 bases for J; bases not matched to a gene: 8. CDR3 sequence reads: CASSLGGSGHEQFF. The CDR3 nucleotides read TGTGCCAGCAGCCTCGGCGGGAGTGGGCATGAGCAGTTCTTC.

The chain joins TRBV18 to TRBJ2-3, with 11 bases lining up with TRBD2. Unmatched junction bases numbered 3, after V lost 4 bases and J lost 0 bases. The germline CDR1 and CDR2 sequences are KGHSH and LQKENI. This CDR3 contains 16 residues. CDR3 DNA sequence: TGTGCCAGCTCACGAGGGACTAGCGGAAGCACAGATACGCAGTATTTT. Its protein product is CASSRGTSGSTDTQYF.

The chain uses TRBV7-9 and TRBJ1-5; 8 bases line up with TRBD1. The germline gives CDR1 SEHNR, CDR2 FQNEAQ (reference sequence). Trimming cost V 7 bases and J 2 bases; bases outside gene matches: 4. This CDR3 contains 14 residues. CDR3 protein: CASTKTGGNQPQHF. The CDR3 DNA reads TGTGCCAGCACCAAGACAGGGGGCAATCAGCCCCAGCATTTT.

The chain employs TRBV18 and TRBJ2-2, with 9 bases matching TRBD2. Germline loops: CDR1 KGHSH, CDR2 LQKENI. V lost 1 base, J lost 4 bases, and 4 bases stayed unmatched. CDR3 length: 16 amino acids. The CDR3 here is CASSPLAGVPTGELFF. The CDR3 DNA sequence: TGTGCCAGCTCACCACTAGCGGGAGTACCCACCGGGGAGCTGTTTTTT.

The J gene is TRBJ2-2, the V gene TRBV11-2, with D hard to call. Germline loops: CDR1 SGHAT, CDR2 FQNNGV. The CDR3 has 15 amino acids. The V end lost 3 bases, the J end lost 4 bases, and 12 bases lay between the germline ends. The CDR3, as DNA: TGTGCCAGCAGCTTCCGTACGGTTCGCACCGGGGAGCTGTTTTTT. This translates into CASSFRTVRTGELFF.